This T cell receptor beta chain was obtained from a study of blood T cell repertoires in COVID-19 (dated by TCRdb to 2020 to 2022). About the study as a whole: Samples from collaborators originated in the United States, Italy and Spain and spanned both the acute and convalescent phases of COVID-19. The material from the prospective study consisted of cDNA or gDNA derived from T cells, B-cell-depleted T cells, or PBMCs. Deeply sampled blood TCRbeta repertoires from subjects exposed to, actively infected with, or recovered from COVID-19 were included in the dataset. The repertoires were made available in a free public database intended to serve as a resource for research on the immune response to SARS-CoV-2. Samples were obtained from the ongoing ImmuneRACE study (first 160 participants) and from approximately 1,200 subjects provided by 6 global collaborators. A de-identified subject ID, COVID-19 status, age in years and sex were almost always included in the sample metadata. Where available, HLA class I and class II types were obtained from metadata supplied by the sample provider rather than from assay-based typing.

At one collaborating source in Seattle, patients were enrolled during active infection and were followed longitudinally through the course of disease. Whole blood was collected in K2EDTA tubes by collaborating institutions according to the institutions' own protocols. For TCRbeta analysis, collaborators shipped samples as frozen whole blood, isolated PBMCs, or DNA extracted from either of those sample types. Points the paper makes about the study in general: Clinical and demographic metadata were provided uncurated, with the amount varying by source and participant.

TCRbeta CDR3 regions were amplified from genomic DNA by means of the immunoSEQ Assay, a bias-controlled multiplex PCR. For the original study's pipeline: The number of nucleated cells in each sample was estimated by amplification of reference gene primers within the assay. To quantify the absolute abundance of each unique TCRbeta CDR3 rearrangement, sequence reads were collapsed and filtered. Productive Simpson clonality was computed per sample as the square root of Simpson's diversity index over productive rearrangements. TCRdb's version of the immuneACCESS table is confined to in-frame rearrangements and falls short of the full clone set. An unresolved V gene accounts for under half of the shortfall where checked; the remainder is of unknown origin. The D gene and trimming were derived from the DNA, and the V and J assignments and clone size from that table. Within this sample are around 310,000 clones, with roughly 90% of them counted one time only. In total, the top ten clones hold more than 0.85% of the sample.

The sample holds one count of this clone. No cognate antigen has been identified for it. The input lacks base qualities; no much larger clone sits a single base away. Counted from cysteine to phenylalanine, this CDR3 has 13 amino acids. Just the 39-base CDR3 DNA is kept, in frame starting at base 1. CDR1 SGDLS and CDR2 YYNGEE were looked up in the germline V gene. V lost 5 bases and J lost 1 base; the stretch between them is 4 bases long. The sequenced sample consisted of peripheral blood. This chain is built from TRBV9 and TRBJ1-6; the D gene cannot be resolved reliably. The receptor comes from a woman aged 40 to 50 with COVID-19, enrolled during active disease. The CDR3 protein sequence reads: CASSRSYNSPLHF. Read as DNA, the sequence is TGTGCCAGCAGTCGTTCCTATAATTCACCCCTCCACTTT.